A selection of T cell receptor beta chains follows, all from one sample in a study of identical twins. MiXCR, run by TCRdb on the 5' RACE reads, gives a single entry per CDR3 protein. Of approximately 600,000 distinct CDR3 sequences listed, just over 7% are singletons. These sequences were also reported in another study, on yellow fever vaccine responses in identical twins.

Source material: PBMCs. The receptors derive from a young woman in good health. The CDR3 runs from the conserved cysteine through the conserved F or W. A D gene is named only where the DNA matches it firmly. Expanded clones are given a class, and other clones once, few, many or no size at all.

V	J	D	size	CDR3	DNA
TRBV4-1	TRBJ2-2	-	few	CASSQVDRGGGELFF	TGCGCCAGCAGCCAAGTGGACAGAGGGGGCGGGGAGCTGTTTTTT
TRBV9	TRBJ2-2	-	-	CASSASLAGELFF	TGTGCCAGCAGCGCGAGTCTGGCCGGGGAGCTGTTTTTT
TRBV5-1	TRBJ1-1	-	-	CASSLESGLLAEAFF	TGCGCCAGCAGCTTGGAATCAGGGTTGCTGGCTGAAGCTTTCTTT
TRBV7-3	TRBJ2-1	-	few	CASSLVGIRDNEQFF	TGTGCCAGCAGCTTAGTTGGGATCAGGGACAATGAGCAGTTCTTC
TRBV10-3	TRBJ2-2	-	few	CAIGQAGTGELFF	TGTGCCATCGGCCAAGCCGGCACCGGGGAGCTGTTTTTT
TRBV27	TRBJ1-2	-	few	CASSSLVSTAPYGYTF	TGTGCCAGCAGTTCCCTCGTATCGACAGCCCCGTATGGCTACACCTTC
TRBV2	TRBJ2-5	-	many	CASSEGKTAWETQYF	TGTGCCAGCAGTGAAGGGAAGACCGCGTGGGAGACCCAGTACTTC
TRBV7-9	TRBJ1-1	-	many	CASSGLGLMNTEAFF	TGTGCCAGCAGCGGACTGGGACTGATGAACACTGAAGCTTTCTTT
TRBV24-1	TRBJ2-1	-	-	CATRGETDNEQFF	TGTGCCACCAGGGGGGAAACGGACAATGAGCAGTTCTTC
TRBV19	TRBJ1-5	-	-	CASRKDGVYSNQPQHF	TGTGCCAGTAGGAAAGACGGAGTTTATAGCAATCAGCCCCAGCATTTT
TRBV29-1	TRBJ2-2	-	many	CSVELEVTSNTGELFF	TGCAGCGTTGAACTAGAAGTCACATCGAACACCGGGGAGCTGTTTTTT
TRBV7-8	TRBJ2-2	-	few	CASSRSVPGELFF	TGTGCCAGCAGCCGTTCGGTTCCCGGGGAGCTGTTTTTT
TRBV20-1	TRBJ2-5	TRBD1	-	CSAPLAGGTQETQYF	TGCAGTGCCCCCCTGGCAGGGGGTACCCAAGAGACCCAGTACTTC
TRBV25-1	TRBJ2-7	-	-	CASSESPGQEDPYEQYF	TGTGCCAGCAGTGAATCCCCTGGTCAGGAGGACCCCTACGAGCAGTACTTC